Sequencing of this T cell receptor beta chain was carried out in a study of graft-versus-host responses after intestinal transplantation. Overall study: Transplant recipients had multivisceral, liver-intestinal, or isolated intestinal grafts. Anti-thymocyte globulin induction was given to all recipients, followed by tacrolimus and steroids for around 3 years.

The ends lost 1 base at V and 1 base at J; junction bases unmatched: 0. This CDR3 contains 14 residues. The V gene's germline CDR1 is KGHSH and CDR2 LQKENI. To note about this clone: Antigen: not known.

Regarding the study as a whole: Present in recipient marrow, GvH clones included some that appeared first in ileum or blood. Researchers found peak circulating GvH clone levels linked to early post-transplant HvG declines.

Here immunoSEQ multiplex PCR was the method, and the copy in TCRdb shows in-frame clones only, minus some. The data contain tens of thousands of clones, 89% of them seen just once; the ten biggest clones take up approximately 0.6%. The chain is built from TRBV18 and TRBJ2-7; 8 bases align to TRBD1. This sequence was found in a human donor who was the organ donor for an intestinal transplant. The sample was unstimulated CD4+ T cells sorted from spleen or lymph node cells, taken before transplant. CDR3 amino acids: CASSPHRGSYEQYF. CDR3 DNA: TGTGCCAGCTCACCACACAGGGGGTCCTACGAGCAGTACTTC.